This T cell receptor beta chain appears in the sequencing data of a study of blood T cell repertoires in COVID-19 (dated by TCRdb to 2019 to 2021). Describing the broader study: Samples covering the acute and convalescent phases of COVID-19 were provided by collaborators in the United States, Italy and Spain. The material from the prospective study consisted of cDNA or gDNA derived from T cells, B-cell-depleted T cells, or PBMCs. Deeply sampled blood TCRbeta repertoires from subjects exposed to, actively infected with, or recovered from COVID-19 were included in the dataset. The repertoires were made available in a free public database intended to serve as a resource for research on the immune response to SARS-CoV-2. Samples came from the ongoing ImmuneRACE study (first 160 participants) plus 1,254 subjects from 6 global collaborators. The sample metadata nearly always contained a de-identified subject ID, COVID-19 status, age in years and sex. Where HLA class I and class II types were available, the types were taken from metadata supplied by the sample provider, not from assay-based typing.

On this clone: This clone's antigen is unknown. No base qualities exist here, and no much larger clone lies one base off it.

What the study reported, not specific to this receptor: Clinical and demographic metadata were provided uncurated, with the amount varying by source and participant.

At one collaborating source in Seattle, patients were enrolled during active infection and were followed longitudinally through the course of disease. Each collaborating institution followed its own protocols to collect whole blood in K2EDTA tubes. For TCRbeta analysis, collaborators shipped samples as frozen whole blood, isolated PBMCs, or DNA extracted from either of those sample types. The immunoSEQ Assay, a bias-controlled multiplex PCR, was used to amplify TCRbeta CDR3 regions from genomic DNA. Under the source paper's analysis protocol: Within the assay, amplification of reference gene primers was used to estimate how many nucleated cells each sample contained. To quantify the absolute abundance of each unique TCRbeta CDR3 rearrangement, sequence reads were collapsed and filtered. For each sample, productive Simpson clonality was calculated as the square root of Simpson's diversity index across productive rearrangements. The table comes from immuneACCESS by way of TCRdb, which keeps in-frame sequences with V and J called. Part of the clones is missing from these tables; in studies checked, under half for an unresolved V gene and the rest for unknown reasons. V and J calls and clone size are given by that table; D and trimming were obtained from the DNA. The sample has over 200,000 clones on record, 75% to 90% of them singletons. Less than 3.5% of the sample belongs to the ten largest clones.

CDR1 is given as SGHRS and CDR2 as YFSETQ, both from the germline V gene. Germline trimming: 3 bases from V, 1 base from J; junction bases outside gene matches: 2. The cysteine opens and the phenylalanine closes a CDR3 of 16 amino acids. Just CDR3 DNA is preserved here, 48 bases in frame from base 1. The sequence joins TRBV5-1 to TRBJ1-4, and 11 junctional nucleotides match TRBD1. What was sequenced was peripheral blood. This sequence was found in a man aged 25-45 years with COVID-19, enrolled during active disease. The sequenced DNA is TGCGCCAGCAGCTCGGGACAGGGGGAAACTAATGAAAAACTGTTTTTT. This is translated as CASSSGQGETNEKLFF.